This T cell receptor (beta chain) is drawn from a study of blood T cell repertoires in COVID-19. The wider study: The origin of the acute and convalescent COVID-19 samples was the United States, Italy and Spain. T cells, B-cell-depleted T cells, or PBMCs provided the cDNA or gDNA that served as material.

Produced via immunoSEQ multiplex PCR; TCRdb's table is partial and in-frame only. The sample consists of 60,000 to 85,000 clones, around 86% of them appearing once. V shed 1 base, J shed 2 bases, and the junction held 5 bases outside the gene matches. This CDR3 has 15 residues. Looked up from germline, CDR1 is LGHNA and CDR2 is YSLEER. The chain carries TRBV4-3 and TRBJ2-7; TRBD1 matches 7 bases. The clonotype originates from a human donor in a cohort sampled during active COVID-19. Material for sequencing was peripheral blood. The CDR3 sequence is CASSQASGQTYEQYF. The CDR3 nucleotides read TGCGCCAGCAGCCAAGCGTCGGGACAGACCTACGAGCAGTACTTC.